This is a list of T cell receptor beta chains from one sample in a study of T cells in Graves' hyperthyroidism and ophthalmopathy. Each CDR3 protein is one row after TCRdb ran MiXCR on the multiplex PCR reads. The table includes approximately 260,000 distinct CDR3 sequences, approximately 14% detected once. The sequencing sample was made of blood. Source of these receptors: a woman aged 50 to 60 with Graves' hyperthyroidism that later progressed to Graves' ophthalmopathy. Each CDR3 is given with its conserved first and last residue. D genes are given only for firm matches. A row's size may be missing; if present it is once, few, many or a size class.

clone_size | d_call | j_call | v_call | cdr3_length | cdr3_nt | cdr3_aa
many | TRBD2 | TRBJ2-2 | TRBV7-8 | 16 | TGTGCCAGCAGCCCTGGGTTAGCGGGAGGAACCGGGGAGCTGTTTTTT | CASSPGLAGGTGELFF
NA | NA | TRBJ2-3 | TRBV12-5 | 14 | TGTGCTAGTGGTGCGGGACAGATCACAGATACGCAGTATTTT | CASGAGQITDTQYF
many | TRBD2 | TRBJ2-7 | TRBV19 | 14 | TGTGCCAGTAGTTTTAGCGGGAACTCCTACGAGCAGTACTTC | CASSFSGNSYEQYF
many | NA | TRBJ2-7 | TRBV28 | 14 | TGTGCCAGCAGTCCCCCGACAGGCTCCTACGAGCAGTACTTC | CASSPPTGSYEQYF
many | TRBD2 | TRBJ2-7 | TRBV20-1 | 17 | TGCAGTGCTAGGCTCTGGGGTGCTAGCGGGCCTACCTACGAGCAGTACTTC | CSARLWGASGPTYEQYF
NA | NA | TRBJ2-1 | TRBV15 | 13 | TGTGCCACCAGCCCCAGCAGAACCAATGAGCAGTTCTTC | CATSPSRTNEQFF
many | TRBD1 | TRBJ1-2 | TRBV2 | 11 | TGTGCCAGGCGGACAGGGAAAGGCTACACCTTC | CARRTGKGYTF
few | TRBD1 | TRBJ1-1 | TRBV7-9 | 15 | TGTGCCAGCAGCTTAGTACAGGGGGGTGGAACTGAAGCTTTCTTT | CASSLVQGGGTEAFF
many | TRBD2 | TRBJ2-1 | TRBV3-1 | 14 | TGTGCCAGCAGCCAGGGACTAGCGAACAATGAGCAGTTCTTC | CASSQGLANNEQFF
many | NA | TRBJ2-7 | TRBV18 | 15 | TGTGCCAGCTCACGTTATTCGAGTCAAGATCACGAGCAGTACTTC | CASSRYSSQDHEQYF